This T cell receptor (beta chain) was recorded in a study of CD8 T cells in Susac syndrome. With random hexamers, reverse transcription was performed on roughly 0.5 to 1 ug of RNA. Amplification of TCR beta CDR3 used immunoSEQ multiplex PCR across 54 Vbeta and 13 Jbeta. TCRdb processed the immunoSEQ multiplex PCR reads anew with MiXCR; each CDR3 protein has one entry. The sample includes 160,000 or so distinct CDR3 sequences, 92% of them seen just once. In its sample, this clonotype was seen once. The individuals used as controls were healthy donors who had been matched for both age and sex. FACS was used to enrich TEMRA cells, whereas the CD8+ and CD4+ T cells were obtained by negative isolation. Trimming pared 7 bases from V and 1 base from J, leaving 20 bases between. Germline assignment: CDR1 LNHDA and CDR2 SQIVND (reference sequence). This CDR3 region has 16 residues.

The source is a human donor in good health. Sequencing was carried out using CD4+ T cells from PBMCs. This sequence joins TRBV19 and TRBJ2-7; the D gene is possibly TRBD2 (7 bases). The CDR3 is CASNRAGVTGSYEQYF. Written as DNA, the CDR3 is TGTGCCAGTAATCGTGCGGGGGTCACAGGGTCCTACGAGCAGTACTTC.